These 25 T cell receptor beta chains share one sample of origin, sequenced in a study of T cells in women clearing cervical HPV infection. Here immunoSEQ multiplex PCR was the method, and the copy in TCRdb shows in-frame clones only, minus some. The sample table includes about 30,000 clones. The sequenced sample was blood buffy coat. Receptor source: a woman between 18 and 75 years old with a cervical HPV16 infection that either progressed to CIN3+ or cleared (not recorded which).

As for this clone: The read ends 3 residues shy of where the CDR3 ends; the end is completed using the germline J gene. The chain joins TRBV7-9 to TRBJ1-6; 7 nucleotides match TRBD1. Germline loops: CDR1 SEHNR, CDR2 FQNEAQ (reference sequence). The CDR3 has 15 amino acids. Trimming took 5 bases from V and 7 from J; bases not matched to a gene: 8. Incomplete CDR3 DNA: TGTGCCAGCAGCGCGCAGACAGGGCGGAATTCACCC. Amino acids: CASSAQTGRNSP. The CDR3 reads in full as CASSAQTGRNSPLHF.

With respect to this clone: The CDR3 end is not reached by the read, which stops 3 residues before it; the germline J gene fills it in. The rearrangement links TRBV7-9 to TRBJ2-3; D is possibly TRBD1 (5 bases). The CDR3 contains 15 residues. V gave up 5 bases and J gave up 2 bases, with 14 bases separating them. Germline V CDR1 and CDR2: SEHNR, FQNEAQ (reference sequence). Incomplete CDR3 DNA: TGTGCCAGCAGCCCAGGGCTTCCGGCCACAGATACG. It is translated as CASSPGLPATDT. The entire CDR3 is CASSPGLPATDTQYF.

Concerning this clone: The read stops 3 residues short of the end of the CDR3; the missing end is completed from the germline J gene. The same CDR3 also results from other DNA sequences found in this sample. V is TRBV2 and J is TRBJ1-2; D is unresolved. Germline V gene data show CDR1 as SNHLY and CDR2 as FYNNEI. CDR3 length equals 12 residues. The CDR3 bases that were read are TGTGCCAGCAGGCAGGTTTTGGGTGGT. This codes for CASRQVLGG. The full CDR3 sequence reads CASRQVLGGYTF.

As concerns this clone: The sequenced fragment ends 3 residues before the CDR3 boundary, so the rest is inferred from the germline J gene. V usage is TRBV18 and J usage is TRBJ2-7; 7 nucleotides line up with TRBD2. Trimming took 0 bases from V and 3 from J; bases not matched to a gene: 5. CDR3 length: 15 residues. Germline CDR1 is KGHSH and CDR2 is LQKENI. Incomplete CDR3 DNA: TGTGCCAGCTCACCACCGCGGGGAGGGGTCTACGAG. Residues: CASSPPRGGVYE. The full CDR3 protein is CASSPPRGGVYEQYF.

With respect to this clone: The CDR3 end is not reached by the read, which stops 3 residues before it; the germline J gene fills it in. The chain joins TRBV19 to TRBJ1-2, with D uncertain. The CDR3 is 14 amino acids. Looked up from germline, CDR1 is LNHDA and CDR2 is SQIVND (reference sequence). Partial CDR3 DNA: TGTGCCAGTAGTATCCGTGAAGGGTCCTACGAC. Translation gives CASSIREGSYD. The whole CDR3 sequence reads CASSIREGSYDYTF.

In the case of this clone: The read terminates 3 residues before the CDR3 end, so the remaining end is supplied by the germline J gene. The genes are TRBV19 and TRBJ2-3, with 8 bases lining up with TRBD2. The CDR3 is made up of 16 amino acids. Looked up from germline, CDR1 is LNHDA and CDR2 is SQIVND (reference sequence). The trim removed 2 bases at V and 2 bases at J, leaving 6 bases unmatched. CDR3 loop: CASSISGGAITDTQYF. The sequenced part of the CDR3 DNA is TGTGCCAGTAGTATATCCGGGGGGGCGATCACAGATACG.

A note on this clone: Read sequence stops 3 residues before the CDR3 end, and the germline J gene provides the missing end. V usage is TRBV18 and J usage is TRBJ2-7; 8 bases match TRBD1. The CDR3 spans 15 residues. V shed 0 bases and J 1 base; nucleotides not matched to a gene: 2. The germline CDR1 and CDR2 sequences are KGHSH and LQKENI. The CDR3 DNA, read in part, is TGTGCCAGCTCACCACCGGACAGGGTATCCTACGAG. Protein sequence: CASSPPDRVSYE. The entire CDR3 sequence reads CASSPPDRVSYEQYF. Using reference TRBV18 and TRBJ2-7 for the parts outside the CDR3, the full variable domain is NAGVMQNPRHLVRRRGQEARLRCSPMKGHSHVYWYRQLPEEGLKFMVYLQKENIIDESGMPKERFSAEFPKEGPSILRIQQVVRGDSAAYFCASSPPDRVSYEQYFGPGTRLTVT.

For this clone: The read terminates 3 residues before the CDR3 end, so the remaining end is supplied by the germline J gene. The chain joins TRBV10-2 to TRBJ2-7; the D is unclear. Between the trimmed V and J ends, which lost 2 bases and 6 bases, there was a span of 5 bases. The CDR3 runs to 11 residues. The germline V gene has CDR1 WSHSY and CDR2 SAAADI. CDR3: CASSEGREQYF. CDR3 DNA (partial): TGCGCCAGCAGTGAGGGGCGCGAG.

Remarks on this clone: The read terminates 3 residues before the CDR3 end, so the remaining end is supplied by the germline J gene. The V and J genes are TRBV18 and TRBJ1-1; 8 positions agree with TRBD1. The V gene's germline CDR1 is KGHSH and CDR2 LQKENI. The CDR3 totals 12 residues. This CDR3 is CASSPGDREAFF. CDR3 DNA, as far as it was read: TGTGCCAGCTCACCAGGGGACAGGGAA.

The DNA read from the CDR3 is TGTGCCAGCTCAGGGACAGGGCTCAATGAG. Translation: CASSGTGLNE. The CDR3 reads in full as CASSGTGLNEQFF. The genes are TRBV18 and TRBJ2-1; 9 bases are shared with TRBD1. With the read ending 3 residues before the CDR3 end, the germline J gene is used to fill in that end. Trimming removed 5 bases from V and 6 bases from J; junction bases left unmatched: 2. Germline CDR1 and CDR2: KGHSH and LQKENI. This CDR3 region has 13 residues.

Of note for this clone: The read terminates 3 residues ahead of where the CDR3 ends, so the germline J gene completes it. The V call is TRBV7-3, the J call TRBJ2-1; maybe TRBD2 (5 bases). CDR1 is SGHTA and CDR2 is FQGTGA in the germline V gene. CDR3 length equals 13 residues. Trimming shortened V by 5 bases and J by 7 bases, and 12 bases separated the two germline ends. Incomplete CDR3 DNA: TGTGCCAGCAGCCCTAGAGGCGGGAATGAG. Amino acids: CASSPRGGNE. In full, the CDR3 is CASSPRGGNEQFF.

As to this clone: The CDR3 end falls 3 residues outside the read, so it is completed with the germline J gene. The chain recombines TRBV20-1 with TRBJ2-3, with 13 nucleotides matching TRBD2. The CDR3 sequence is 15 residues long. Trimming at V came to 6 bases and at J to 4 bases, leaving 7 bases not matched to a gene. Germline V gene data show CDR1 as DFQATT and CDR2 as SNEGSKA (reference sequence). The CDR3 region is CSAERLAGGPDTQYF. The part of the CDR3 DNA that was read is TGCAGTGCGGAAAGACTAGCGGGGGGACCAGATACG.

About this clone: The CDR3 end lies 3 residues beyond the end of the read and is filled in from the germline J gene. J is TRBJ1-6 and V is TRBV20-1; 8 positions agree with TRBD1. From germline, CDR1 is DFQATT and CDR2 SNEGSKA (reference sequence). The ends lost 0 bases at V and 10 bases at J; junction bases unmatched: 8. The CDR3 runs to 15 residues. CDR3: CSARDRAGGESPLHF. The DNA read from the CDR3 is TGCAGTGCTAGAGATAGGGCAGGGGGCGAATCACCC.

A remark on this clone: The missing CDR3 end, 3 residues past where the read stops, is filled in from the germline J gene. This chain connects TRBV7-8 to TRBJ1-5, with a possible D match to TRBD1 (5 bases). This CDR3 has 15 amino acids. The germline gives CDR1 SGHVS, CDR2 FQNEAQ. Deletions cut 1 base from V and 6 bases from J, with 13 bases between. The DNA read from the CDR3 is TGTGCCAGCAGCTTAGACTCAGGGAGAAGTCAGCCC. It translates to CASSLDSGRSQP. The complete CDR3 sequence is CASSLDSGRSQPQHF.

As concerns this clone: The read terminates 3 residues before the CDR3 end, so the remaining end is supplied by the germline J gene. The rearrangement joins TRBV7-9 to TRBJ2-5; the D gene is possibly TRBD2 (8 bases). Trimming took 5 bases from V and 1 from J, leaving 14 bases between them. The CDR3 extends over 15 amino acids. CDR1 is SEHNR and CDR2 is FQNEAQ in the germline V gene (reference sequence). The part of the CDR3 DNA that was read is TGTGCCAGCAGCCCGGGGGGGACAGCCCAAGAGACC. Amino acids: CASSPGGTAQET. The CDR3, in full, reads CASSPGGTAQETQYF.

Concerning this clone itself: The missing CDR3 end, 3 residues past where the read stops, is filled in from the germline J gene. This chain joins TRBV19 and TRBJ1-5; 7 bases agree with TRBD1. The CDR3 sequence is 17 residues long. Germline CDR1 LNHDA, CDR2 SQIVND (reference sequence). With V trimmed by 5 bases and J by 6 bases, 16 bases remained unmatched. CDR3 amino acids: CASSASRGQSLFQPQHF. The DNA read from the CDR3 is TGTGCCAGTAGTGCATCACGGGGACAGTCCCTTTTTCAGCCC.

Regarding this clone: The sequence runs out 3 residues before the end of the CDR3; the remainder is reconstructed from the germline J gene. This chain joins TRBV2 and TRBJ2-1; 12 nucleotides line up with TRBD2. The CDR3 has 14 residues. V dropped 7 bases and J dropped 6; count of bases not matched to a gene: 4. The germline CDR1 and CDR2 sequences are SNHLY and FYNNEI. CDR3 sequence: CASIGLAGINEQFF. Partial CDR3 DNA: TGTGCCAGCATCGGACTAGCGGGAATCAATGAG.

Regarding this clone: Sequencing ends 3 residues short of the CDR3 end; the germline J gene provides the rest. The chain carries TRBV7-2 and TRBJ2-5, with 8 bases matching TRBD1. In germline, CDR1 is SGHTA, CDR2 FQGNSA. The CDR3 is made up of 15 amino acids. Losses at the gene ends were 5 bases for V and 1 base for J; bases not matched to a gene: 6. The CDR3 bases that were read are TGTGCCAGCAGCCCTGCCGGGACAGGCCAAGAGACC. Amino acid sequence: CASSPAGTGQET. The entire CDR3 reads CASSPAGTGQETQYF.

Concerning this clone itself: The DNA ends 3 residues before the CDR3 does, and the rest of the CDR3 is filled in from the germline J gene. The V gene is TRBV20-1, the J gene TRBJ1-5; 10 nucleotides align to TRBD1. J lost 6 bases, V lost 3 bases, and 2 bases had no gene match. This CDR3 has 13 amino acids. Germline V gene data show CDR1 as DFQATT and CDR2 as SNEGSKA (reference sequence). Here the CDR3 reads CSASGQGGQPQHF. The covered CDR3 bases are TGCAGTGCTAGCGGACAGGGGGGTCAGCCC.

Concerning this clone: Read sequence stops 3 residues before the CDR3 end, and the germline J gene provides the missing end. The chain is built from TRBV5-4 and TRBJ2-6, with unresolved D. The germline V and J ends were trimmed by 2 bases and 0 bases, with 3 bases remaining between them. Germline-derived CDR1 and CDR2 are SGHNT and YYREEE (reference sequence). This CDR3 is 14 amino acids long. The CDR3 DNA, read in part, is TGTGCCAGCAGCTTCTTCTCTGGGGCCAACGTC. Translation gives CASSFFSGANV. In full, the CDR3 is CASSFFSGANVLTF.

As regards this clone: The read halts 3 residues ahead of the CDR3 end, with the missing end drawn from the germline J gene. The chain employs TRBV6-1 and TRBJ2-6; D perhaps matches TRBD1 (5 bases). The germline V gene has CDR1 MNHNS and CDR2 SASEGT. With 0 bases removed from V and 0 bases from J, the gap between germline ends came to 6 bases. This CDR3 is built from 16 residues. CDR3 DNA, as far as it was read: TGTGCCAGCAGTGAAGCGGGGCACTCTGGGGCCAACGTC. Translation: CASSEAGHSGANV. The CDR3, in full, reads CASSEAGHSGANVLTF.

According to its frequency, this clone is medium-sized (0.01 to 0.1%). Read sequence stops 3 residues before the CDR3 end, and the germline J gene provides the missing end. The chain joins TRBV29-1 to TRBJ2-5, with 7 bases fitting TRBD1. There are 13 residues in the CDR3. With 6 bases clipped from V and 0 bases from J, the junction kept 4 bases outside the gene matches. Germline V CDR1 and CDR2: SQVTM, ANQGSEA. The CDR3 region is CSVGDRYQETQYF. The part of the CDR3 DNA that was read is TGCAGCGTAGGGGACAGATACCAAGAGACC.

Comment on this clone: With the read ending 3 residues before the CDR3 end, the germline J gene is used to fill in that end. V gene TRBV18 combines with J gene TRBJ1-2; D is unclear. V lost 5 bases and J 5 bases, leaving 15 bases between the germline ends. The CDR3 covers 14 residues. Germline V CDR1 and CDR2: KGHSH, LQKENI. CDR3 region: CASSGDGVGYGYTF. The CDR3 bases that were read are TGTGCCAGCTCAGGCGACGGGGTCGGGTATGGC.

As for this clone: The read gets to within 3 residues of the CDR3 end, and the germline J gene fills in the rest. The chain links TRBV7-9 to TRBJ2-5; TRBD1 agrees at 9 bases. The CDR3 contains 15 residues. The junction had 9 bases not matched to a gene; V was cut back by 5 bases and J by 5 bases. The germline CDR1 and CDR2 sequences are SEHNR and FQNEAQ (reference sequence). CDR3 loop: CASSTPDRGSETQYF. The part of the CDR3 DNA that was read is TGTGCCAGCAGCACCCCGGACAGGGGATCGGAGACC.

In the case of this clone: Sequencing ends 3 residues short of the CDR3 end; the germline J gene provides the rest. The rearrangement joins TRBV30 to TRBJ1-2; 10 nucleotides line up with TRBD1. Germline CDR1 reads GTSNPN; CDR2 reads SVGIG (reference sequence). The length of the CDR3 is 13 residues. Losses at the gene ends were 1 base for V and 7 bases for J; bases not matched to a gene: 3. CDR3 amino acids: CAWSGWTGGGYTF. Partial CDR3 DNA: TGTGCCTGGAGTGGGTGGACAGGGGGTGGC.